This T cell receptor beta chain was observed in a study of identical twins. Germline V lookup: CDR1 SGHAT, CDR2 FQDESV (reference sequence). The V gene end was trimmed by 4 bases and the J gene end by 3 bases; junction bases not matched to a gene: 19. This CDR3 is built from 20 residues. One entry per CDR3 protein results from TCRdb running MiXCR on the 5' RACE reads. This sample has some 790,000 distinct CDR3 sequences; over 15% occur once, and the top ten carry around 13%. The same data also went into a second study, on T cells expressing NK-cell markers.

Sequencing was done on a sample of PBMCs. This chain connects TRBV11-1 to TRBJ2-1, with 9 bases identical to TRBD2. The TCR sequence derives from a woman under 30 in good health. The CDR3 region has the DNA TGTGCCAGCAGCTCCTCAATGGTAGCGGGAGCAGTACGGGACTACAATGAGCAGTTCTTC. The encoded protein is CASSSSMVAGAVRDYNEQFF.